This T cell receptor beta chain was captured by sequencing in a study of T cell repertoires in cytomegalovirus infection. Study-wide background: Used in the study were CMV epitopes, some recently identified and HLA-C-restricted, others well-studied and HLA-B-restricted.

A single record per CDR3 protein comes from TCRdb applying MiXCR to the reads. The data contain 550,000 to 850,000 distinct CDR3 sequences, roughly a third of them singletons. With regard to this clonotype: Its specificity is not known.

This CDR3 contains 15 residues. Germline assignment: CDR1 MDHEN and CDR2 SYDVKM. Deletions cut 5 bases from V and 7 bases from J, with 17 bases between. This receptor was identified in a human donor in good health (CMV status not recorded). Some clones in this sample may be carry-over from other donors' samples. The chain employs TRBV28 and TRBJ1-4; possibly TRBD1 for D (5 bases). This specimen was cultured PBMCs, taken from culture after CMV antigen stimulation. The CDR3: CASSRLGDTLEKLFF. The DNA of the CDR3 is TGTGCCAGCAGTCGTTTAGGGGATACACTTGAAAAACTGTTTTTT.